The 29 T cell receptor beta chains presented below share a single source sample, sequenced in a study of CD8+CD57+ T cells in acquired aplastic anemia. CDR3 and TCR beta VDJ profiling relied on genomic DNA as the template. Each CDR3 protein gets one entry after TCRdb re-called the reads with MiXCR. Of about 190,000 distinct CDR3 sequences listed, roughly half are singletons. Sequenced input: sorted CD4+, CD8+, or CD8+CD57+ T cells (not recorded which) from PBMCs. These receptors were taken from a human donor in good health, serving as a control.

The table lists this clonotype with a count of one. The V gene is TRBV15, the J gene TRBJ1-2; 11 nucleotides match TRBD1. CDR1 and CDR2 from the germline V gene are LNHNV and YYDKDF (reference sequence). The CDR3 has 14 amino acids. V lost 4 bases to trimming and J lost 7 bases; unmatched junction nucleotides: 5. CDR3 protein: CATSKGQGGSGYTF. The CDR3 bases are TGTGCCACCAGCAAGGGACAGGGGGGTAGTGGCTACACCTTC.

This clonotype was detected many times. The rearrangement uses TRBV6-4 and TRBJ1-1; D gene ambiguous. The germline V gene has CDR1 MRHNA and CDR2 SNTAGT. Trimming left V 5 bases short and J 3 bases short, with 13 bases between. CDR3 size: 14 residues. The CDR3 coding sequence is TGTGCCAGCAGTCGGGAGGGTGGGCACACTGAAGCTTTCTTT. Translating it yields CASSREGGHTEAFF.

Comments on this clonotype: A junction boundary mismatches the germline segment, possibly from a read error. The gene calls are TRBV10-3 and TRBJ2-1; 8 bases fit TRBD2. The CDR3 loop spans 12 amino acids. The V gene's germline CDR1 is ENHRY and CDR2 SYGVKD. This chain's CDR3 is CASGGRSNEQLF. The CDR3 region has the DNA TGTGCCAGCGGGGGGCGCTCCAATGAGCAGCTCTTC.

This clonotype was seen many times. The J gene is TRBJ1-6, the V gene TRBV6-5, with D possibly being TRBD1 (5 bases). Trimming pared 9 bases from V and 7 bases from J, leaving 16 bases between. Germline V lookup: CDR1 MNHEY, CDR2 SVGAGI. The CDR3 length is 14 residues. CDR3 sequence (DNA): TGTGCCAGTGCCCGCGCAGGGAACAATTCACCCCTCCACTTT. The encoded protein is CASARAGNNSPLHF.

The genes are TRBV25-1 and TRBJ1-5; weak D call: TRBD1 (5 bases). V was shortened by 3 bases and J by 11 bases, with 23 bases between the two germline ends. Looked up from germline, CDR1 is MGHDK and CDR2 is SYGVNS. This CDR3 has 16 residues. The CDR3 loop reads CASSEGGGLSRETQHF. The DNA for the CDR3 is TGTGCCAGCAGTGAGGGGGGGGGACTCAGCAGGGAGACCCAGCATTTT. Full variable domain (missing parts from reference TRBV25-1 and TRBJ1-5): EADIYQTPRYLVIGTGKKITLECSQTMGHDKMYWYQQDPGMELHLIHYSYGVNSTEKGDLSSESTVSRIRTEHFPLTLESARPSHTSQYLCASSEGGGLSRETQHFGDGTRLSIL.

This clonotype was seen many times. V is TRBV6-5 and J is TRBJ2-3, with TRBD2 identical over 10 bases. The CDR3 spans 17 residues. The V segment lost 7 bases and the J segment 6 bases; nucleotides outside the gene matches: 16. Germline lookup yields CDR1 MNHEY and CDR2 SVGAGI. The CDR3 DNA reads TGTGCCAGCATCCTAAACAGGCCTAGCGGGGGTGGGGATACGCAGTATTTT. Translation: CASILNRPSGGGDTQYF.

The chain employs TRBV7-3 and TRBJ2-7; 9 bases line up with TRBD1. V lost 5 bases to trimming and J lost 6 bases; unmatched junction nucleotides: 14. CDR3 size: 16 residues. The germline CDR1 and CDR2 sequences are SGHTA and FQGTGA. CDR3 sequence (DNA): TGTGCCAGCAGCCCAGCCCTGGACAGGGGAGGTCCCGAGCAGTACTTC. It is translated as CASSPALDRGGPEQYF.

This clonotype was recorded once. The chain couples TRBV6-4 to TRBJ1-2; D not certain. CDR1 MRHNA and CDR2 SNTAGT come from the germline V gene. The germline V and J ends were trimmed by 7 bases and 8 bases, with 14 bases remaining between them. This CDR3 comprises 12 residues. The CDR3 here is CASTGSGRGYTF. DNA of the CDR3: TGTGCCAGCACTGGGAGTGGTCGAGGCTACACCTTC.

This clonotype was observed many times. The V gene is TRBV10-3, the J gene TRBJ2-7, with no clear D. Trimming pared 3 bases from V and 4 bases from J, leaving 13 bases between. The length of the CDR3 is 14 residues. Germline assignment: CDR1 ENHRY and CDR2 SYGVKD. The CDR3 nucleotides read TGTGCCATCAGTGAAGGGCAGGTGGGTTACGAGCAGTACTTC. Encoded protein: CAISEGQVGYEQYF.

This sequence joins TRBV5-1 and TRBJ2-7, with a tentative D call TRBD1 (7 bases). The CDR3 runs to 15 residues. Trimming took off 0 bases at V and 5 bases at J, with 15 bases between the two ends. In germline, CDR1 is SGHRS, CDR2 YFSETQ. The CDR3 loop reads CASSLGQGGVDEQYF. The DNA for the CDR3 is TGCGCCAGCAGCTTGGGACAGGGAGGTGTGGACGAGCAGTACTTC.

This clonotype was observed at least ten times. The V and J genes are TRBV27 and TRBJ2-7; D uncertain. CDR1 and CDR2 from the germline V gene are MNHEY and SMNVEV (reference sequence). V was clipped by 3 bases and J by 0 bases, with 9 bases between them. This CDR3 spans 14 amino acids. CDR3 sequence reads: CASSLSRSSYEQYF. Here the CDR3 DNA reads TGTGCCAGCAGTTTGAGCAGAAGCTCCTACGAGCAGTACTTC.

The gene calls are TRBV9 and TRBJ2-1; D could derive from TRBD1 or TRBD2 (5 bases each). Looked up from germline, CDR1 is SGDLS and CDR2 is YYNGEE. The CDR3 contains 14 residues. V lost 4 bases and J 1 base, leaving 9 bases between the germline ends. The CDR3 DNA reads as TGTGCCAGCAGCAGGGACGGGTCCTACAATGAGCAGTTCTTC. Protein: CASSRDGSYNEQFF.

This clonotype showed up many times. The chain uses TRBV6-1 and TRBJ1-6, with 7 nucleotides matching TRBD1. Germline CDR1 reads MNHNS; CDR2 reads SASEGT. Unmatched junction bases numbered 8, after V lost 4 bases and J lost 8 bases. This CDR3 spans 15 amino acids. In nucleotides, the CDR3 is TGTGCCAGCAGTGGCGGGACAGTAGGTTATTCACCCCTCCACTTT. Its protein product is CASSGGTVGYSPLHF.

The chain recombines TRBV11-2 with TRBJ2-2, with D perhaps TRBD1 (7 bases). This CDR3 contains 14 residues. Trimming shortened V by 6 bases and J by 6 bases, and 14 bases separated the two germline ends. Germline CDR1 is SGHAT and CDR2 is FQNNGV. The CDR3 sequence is CASSRQGGAGELFF. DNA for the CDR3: TGTGCCAGCAGTCGTCAGGGGGGAGCCGGGGAGCTGTTTTTT.

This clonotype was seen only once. CDR3 DNA sequence: TGTGCCACCAGCAGAGATCATTTAAAGGACTATGGCTACACCTTC. This translates into CATSRDHLKDYGYTF. V gene TRBV15 combines with J gene TRBJ1-2; D remains ambiguous. CDR3 length: 15 amino acids. The germline V gene has CDR1 LNHNV and CDR2 YYDKDF (reference sequence). The ends were cut back, 0 bases at V and 3 bases at J, with 11 bases in the middle.

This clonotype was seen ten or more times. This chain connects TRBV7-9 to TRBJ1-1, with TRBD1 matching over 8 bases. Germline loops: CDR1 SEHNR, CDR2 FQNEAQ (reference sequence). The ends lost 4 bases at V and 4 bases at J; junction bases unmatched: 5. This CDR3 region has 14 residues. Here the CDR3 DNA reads TGTGCCAGCAGCTCCCAGGACAGGGCCACTGAAGCTTTCTTT. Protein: CASSSQDRATEAFF.

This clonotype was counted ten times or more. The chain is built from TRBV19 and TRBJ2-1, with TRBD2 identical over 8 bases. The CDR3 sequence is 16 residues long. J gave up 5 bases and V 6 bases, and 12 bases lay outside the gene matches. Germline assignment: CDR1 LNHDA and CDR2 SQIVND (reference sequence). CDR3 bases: TGTGCCAGTAGGTCGGGGGGGGCCGACAAGAACAATGAGCAGTTCTTC. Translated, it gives CASRSGGADKNNEQFF.

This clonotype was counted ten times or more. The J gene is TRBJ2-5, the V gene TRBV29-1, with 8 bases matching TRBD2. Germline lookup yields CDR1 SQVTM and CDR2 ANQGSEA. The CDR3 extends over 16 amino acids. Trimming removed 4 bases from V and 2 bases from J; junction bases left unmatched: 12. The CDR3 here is CSVGGLSGARQETQYF. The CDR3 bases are TGCAGCGTTGGTGGCCTTAGCGGGGCCCGGCAAGAGACCCAGTACTTC.

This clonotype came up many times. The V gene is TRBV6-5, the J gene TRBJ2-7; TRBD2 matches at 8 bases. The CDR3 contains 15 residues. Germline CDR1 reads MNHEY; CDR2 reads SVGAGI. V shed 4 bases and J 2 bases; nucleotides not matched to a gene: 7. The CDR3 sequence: CASSSTGGSAYEQYF. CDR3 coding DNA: TGTGCCAGCAGTTCTACGGGGGGGAGCGCCTACGAGCAGTACTTC.

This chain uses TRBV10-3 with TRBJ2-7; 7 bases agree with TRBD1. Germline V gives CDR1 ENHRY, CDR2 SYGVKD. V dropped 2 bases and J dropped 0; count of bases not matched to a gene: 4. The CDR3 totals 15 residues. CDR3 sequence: CAISEGQAGSYEQYF. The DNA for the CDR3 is TGTGCCATCAGTGAGGGACAGGCCGGCTCCTACGAGCAGTACTTC.

The CDR3 reads CASSTLGADTQYF. The DNA for the CDR3 is TGTGCCAGCAGCACCCTAGGGGCAGATACGCAGTATTTT. The chain couples TRBV7-3 to TRBJ2-3, with D maybe TRBD1 (5 bases). Germline CDR1 SGHTA, CDR2 FQGTGA. The germline V and J ends were trimmed by 5 bases and 4 bases, with 10 bases remaining between them. The CDR3 length is 13 residues.

CDR3 residues: CASRIALSGGGGGVLAQYF. The CDR3 DNA sequence: TGTGCCAGCAGAATAGCCCTATCCGGAGGGGGCGGGGGGGTCCTCGCGCAGTACTTC. V and J are TRBV7-2 and TRBJ2-7; 9 nucleotides line up with TRBD2. The length of the CDR3 is 19 residues. The V segment lost 6 bases and the J segment 9 bases; nucleotides outside the gene matches: 27. CDR1 and CDR2 (germline): SGHTA, FQGNSA.

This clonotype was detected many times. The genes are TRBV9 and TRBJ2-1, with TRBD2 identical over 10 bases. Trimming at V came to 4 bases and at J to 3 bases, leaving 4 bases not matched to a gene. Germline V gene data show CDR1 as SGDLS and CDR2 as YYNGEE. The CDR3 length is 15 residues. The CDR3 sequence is CASSLAGENYNEQFF. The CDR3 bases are TGTGCCAGCAGCCTAGCGGGGGAAAACTACAATGAGCAGTTCTTC.

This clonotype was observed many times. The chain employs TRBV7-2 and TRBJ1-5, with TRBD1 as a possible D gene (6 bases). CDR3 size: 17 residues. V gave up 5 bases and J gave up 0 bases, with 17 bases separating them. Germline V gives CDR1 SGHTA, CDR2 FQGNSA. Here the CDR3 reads CASSREDSYNSNQPQHF. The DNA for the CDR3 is TGTGCCAGCAGCCGAGAGGACAGTTATAATAGCAATCAGCCCCAGCATTTT.

CDR3 sequence (DNA): TGTGCCAGCTCACAGTTTCTCGGGGCGATGAACACTGAAGCTTTCTTT. Amino acids: CASSQFLGAMNTEAFF. The chain links TRBV18 to TRBJ1-1; possible D gene TRBD1, 5 bases. Trimming took 4 bases from V and 0 from J, leaving 15 bases between them. Germline values: CDR1 KGHSH, CDR2 LQKENI. The CDR3 consists of 16 residues.

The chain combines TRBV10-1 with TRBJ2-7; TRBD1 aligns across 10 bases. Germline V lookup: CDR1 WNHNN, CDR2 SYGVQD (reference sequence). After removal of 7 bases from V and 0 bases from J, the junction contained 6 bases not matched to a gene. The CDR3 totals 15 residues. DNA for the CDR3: TGCGCCAGCAAAACAGGGACAGGGGTCTCCTACGAGCAGTACTTC. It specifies CASKTGTGVSYEQYF.

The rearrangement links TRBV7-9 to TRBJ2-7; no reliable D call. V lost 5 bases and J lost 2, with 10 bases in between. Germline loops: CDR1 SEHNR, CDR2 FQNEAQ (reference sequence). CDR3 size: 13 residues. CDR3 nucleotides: TGTGCCAGCAGCGGATCGACGGCCTACGAGCAGTACTTC. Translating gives CASSGSTAYEQYF. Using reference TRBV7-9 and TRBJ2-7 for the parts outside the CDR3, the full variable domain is DTGVSQNPRHKITKRGQNVTFRCDPISEHNRLYWYRQTLGQGPEFLTYFQNEAQLEKSRLLSDRFSAERPKGSFSTLEIQRTEQGDSAMYLCASSGSTAYEQYFGPGTRLTVT.

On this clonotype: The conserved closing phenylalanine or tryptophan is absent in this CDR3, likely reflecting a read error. CDR3 sequence reads: CAGKRVFNQPQHL. The CDR3 region has the DNA TGTGCCGGCAAGAGGGTGTTTAATCAGCCCCAGCATCTT. The chain has TRBV6-1 and TRBJ1-5; no firm D call. Per germline, CDR1 MNHNS and CDR2 SASEGT. Trimming removed 11 bases from V and 4 bases from J, with 15 bases in between. The CDR3 contains 13 residues.

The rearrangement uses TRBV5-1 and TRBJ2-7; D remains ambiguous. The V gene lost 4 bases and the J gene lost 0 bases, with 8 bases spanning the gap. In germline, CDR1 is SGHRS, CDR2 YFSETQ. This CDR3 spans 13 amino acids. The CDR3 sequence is CASSQTNSYEQYF. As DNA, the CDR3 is TGCGCCAGCAGCCAGACGAACTCCTACGAGCAGTACTTC.